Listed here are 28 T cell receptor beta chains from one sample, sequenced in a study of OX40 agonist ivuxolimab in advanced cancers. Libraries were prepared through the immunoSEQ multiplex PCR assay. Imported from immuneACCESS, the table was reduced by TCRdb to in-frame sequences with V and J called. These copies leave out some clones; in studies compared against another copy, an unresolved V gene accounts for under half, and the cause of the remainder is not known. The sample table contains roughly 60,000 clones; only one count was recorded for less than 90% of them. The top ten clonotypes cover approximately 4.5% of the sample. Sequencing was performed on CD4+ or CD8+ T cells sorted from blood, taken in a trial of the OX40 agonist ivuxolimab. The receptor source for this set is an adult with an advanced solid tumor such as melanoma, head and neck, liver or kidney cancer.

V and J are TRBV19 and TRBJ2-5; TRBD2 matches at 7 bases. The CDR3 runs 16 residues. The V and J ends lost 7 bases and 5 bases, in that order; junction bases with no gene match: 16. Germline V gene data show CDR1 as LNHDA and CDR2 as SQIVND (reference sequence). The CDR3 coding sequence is TGTGCCAGTACCCCTGCTCGCGGGAGTGTTGTGGAGACCCAGTACTTC. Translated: CASTPARGSVVETQYF.

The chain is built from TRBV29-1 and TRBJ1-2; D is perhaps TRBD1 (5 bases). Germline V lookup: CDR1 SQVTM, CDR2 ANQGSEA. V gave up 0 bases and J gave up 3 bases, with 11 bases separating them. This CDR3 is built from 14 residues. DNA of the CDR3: TGCAGCGTTGAAGAGCAGGGCGGGGACTATGGCTACACCTTC. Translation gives CSVEEQGGDYGYTF.

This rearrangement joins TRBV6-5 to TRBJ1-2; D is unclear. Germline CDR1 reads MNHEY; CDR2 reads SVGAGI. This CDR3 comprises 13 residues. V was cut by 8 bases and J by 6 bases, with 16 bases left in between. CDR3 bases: TGTGCCAGCGGAAGGGATCAGTTGGATGGCTACACCTTC. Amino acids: CASGRDQLDGYTF.

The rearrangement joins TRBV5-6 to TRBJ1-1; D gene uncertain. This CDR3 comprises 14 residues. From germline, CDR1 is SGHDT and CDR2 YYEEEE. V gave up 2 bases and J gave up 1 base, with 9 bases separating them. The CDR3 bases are TGTGCCAGCAGCTTCTCAAGCGGGAACACTGAAGCTTTCTTT. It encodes CASSFSSGNTEAFF.

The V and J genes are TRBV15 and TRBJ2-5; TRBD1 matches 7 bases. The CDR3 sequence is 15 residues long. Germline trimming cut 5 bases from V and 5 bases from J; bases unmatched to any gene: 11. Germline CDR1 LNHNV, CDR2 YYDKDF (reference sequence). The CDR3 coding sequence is TGTGCCACCAGCGGCGGACAGGCCCCCCAGGAGACCCAGTACTTC. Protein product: CATSGGQAPQETQYF.

The CDR3 nucleotides are TGTGCCAGCAGCGTAATCGGAGCGGGAGAAGGACCAGATACGCAGTATTTT. Amino acid sequence: CASSVIGAGEGPDTQYF. This chain uses TRBV5-4 with TRBJ2-3; 8 positions agree with TRBD2. This CDR3 spans 17 amino acids. Germline values: CDR1 SGHNT, CDR2 YYREEE (reference sequence). V lost 4 bases to trimming and J lost 4 bases; unmatched junction nucleotides: 14.

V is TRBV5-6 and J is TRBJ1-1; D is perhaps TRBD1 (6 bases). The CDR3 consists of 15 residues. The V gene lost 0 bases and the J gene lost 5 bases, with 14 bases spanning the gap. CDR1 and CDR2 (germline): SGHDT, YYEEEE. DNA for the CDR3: TGTGCCAGCAGCTTGGTCAGGGGTAGTCGGACTGAAGCTTTCTTT. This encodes CASSLVRGSRTEAFF.

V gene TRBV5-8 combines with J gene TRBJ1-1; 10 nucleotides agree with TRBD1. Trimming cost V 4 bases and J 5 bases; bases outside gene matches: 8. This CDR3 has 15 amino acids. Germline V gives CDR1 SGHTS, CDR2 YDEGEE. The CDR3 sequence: CASSTRQGASTEAFF. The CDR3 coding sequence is TGTGCCAGCAGCACCCGACAGGGGGCGAGTACTGAAGCTTTCTTT.

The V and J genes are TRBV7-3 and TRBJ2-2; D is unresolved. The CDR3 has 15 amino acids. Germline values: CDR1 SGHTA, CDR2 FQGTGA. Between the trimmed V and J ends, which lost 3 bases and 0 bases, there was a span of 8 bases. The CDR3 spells CASSFDGTNTGELFF. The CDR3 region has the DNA TGTGCCAGCAGCTTCGACGGAACGAACACCGGGGAGCTGTTTTTT.

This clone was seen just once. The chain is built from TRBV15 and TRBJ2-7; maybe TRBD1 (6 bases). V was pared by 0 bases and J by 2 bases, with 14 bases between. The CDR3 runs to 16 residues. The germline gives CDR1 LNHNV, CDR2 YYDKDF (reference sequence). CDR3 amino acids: CATSRDVSGTTYEQYF. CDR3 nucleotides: TGTGCCACCAGCAGAGATGTTAGTGGGACAACCTACGAGCAGTACTTC.

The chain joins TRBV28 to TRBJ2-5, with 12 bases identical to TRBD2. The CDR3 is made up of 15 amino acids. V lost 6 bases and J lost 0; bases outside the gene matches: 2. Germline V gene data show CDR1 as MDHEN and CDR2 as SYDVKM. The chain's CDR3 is CASSTSGGYQETQYF. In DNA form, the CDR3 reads TGTGCCAGCAGCACTAGCGGGGGGTACCAAGAGACCCAGTACTTC.

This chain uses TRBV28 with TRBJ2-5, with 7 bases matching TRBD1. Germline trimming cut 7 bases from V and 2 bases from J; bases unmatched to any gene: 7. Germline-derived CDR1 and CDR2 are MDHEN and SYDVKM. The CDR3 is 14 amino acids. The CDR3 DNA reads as TGTGCCAGCAAATTAGGGGGACAGCAAGAGACCCAGTACTTC. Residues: CASKLGGQQETQYF.

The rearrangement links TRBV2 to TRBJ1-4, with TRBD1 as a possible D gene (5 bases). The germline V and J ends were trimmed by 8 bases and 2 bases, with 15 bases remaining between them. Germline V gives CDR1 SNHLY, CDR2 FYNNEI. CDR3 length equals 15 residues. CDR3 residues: CASGPPGPTNEKLFF. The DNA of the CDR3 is TGTGCCAGCGGGCCACCGGGGCCGACTAATGAAAAACTGTTTTTT.

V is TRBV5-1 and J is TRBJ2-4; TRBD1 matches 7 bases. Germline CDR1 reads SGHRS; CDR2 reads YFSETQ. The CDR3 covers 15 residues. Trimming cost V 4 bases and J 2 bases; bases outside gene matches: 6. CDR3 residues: CASSRTGETKNIQYF. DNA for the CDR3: TGCGCCAGCAGCCGCACAGGGGAAACCAAAAACATTCAGTACTTC. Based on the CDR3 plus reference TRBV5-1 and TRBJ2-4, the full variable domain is KAGVTQTPRYLIKTRGQQVTLSCSPISGHRSVSWYQQTPGQGLQFLFEYFSETQRNKGNFPGRFSGRQFSNSRSEMNVSTLELGDSALYLCASSRTGETKNIQYFGAGTRLSVL.

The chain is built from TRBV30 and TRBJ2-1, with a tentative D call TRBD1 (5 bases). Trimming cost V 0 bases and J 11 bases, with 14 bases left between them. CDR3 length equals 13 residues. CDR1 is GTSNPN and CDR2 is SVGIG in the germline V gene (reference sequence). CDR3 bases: TGTGCCTGGAGTGTTTCCCGCAGGGAACAGCAGTTCTTC. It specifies CAWSVSRREQQFF.

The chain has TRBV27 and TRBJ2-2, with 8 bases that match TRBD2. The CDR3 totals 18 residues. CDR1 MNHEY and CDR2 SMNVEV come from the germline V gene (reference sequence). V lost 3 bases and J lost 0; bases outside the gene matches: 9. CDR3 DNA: TGTGCCAGCAGTTTTGGGGTCGGGAGGGCCTCGAACACCGGGGAGCTGTTTTTT. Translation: CASSFGVGRASNTGELFF.

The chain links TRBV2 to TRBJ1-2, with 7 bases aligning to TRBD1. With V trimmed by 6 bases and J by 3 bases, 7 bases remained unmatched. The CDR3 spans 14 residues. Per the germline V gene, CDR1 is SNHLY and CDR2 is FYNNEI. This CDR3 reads CASRGDSNDYGYTF. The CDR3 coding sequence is TGTGCCAGCAGGGGGGACAGCAACGACTATGGCTACACCTTC.

The CDR3 bases are TGTGCCAGCAGTCTCGCCGGGACAGGGGCTCCCGAGCAGTACTTC. This encodes CASSLAGTGAPEQYF. The chain couples TRBV6-1 to TRBJ2-7; 10 bases align to TRBD1. V lost 5 bases to trimming and J lost 6 bases; unmatched junction nucleotides: 10. The CDR3 contains 15 residues. In germline, CDR1 is MNHNS, CDR2 SASEGT.

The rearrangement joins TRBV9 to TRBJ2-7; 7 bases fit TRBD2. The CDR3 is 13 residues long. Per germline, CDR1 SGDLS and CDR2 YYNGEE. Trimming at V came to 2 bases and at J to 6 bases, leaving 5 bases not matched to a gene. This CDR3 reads CASSVAGESEQYF. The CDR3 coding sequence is TGTGCCAGCAGCGTCGCGGGGGAATCCGAGCAGTACTTC.

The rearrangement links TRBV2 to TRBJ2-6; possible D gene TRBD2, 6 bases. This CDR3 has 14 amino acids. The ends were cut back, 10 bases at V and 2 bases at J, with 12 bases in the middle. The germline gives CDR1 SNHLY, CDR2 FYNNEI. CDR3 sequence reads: CATGDGAGANVLTF. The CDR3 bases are TGTGCCACGGGGGACGGCGCTGGGGCCAACGTCCTGACTTTC. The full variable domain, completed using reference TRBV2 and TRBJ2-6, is EPEVTQTPSHQVTQMGQEVILRCVPISNHLYFYWYRQILGQKVEFLVSFYNNEISEKSEIFDDQFSVERPDGSNFTLKIRSTKLEDSAMYFCATGDGAGANVLTFGAGSRLTVL.

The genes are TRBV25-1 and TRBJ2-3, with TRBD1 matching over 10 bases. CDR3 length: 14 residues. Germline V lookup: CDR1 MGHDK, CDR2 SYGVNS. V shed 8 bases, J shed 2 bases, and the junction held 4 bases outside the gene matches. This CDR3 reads CASRDRGFTDTQYF. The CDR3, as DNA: TGTGCCAGCCGGGACAGGGGTTTCACAGATACGCAGTATTTT. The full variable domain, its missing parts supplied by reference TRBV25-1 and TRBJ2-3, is EADIYQTPRYLVIGTGKKITLECSQTMGHDKMYWYQQDPGMELHLIHYSYGVNSTEKGDLSSESTVSRIRTEHFPLTLESARPSHTSQYLCASRDRGFTDTQYFGPGTRLTVL.

The CDR3 DNA reads as TGTGCCAGTAGTATTTGGGCTAGCGGGGGCCGATTGAGCTCCTACAATGAGCAGTTCTTC. Protein product: CASSIWASGGRLSSYNEQFF. The chain employs TRBV19 and TRBJ2-1; 10 nucleotides align to TRBD2. The V and J ends lost 3 bases and 0 bases, in that order; junction bases with no gene match: 14. The germline V gene has CDR1 LNHDA and CDR2 SQIVND (reference sequence). The CDR3 has 20 amino acids.

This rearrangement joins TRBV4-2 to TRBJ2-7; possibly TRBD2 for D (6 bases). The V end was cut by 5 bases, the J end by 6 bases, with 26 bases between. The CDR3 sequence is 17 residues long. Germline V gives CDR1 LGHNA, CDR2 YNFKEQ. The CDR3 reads CASSLGMEGGRSGEQYF. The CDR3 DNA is TGTGCCAGCAGCTTGGGCATGGAGGGAGGCCGCAGCGGCGAGCAGTACTTC.

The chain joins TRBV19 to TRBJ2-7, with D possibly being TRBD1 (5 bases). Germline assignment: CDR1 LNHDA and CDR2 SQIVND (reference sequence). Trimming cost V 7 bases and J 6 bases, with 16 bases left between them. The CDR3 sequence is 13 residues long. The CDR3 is CASTPGPGAEQYF. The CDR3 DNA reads TGTGCCAGTACCCCGGGCCCTGGGGCCGAGCAGTACTTC.

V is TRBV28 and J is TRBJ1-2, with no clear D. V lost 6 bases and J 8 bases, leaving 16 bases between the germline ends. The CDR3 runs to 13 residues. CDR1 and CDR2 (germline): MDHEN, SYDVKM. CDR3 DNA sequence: TGTGCCAGCAGGCGGGGTTCAGATGGAGGCTACACCTTC. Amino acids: CASRRGSDGGYTF.

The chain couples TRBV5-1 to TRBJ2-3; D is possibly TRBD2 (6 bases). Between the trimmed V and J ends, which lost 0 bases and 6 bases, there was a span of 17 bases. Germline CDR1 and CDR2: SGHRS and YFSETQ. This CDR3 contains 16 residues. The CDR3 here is CASSLEGRGSVDTQYF. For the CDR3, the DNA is TGCGCCAGCAGCTTGGAGGGTCGGGGGAGCGTTGATACGCAGTATTTT.

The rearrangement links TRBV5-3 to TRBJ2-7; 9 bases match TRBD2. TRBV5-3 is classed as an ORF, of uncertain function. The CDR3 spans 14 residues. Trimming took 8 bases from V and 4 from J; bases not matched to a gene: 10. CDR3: CASSSPGLAYEQYF. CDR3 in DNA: TGTGCCAGCTCGTCCCCGGGACTAGCTTACGAGCAGTACTTC.

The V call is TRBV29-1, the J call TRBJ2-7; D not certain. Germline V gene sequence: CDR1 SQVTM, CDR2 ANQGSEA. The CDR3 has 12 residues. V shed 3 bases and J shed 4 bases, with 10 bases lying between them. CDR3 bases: TGCAGCGTTGAGGTCGTCGGTTACGAGCAGTACTTC. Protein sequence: CSVEVVGYEQYF.